What follows describes a single T cell receptor beta chain. Per the original methods: Researchers report that nucleated cell counts were estimated from reference gene primer amplification. The table came from immunoSEQ multiplex PCR; TCRdb's copy has only in-frame clones and leaves some out. V, J and clone size derive from that table, while D and trimming were established from the DNA sequence. The sample carries around 130,000 clones, over 75% recorded once. The record originates from a study of blood T cell repertoires in COVID-19. The specimen sequenced was peripheral blood. The sequence derives from a man aged 55-75 years with acute or convalescent COVID-19.

Written as DNA, the CDR3 is TGTGCCATCAGTGGTCAACCGGGACAGGGTATGGCAGATACGCAGTATTTT. Translation: CAISGQPGQGMADTQYF. The chain employs TRBV10-3 and TRBJ2-3, with 9 bases fitting TRBD1. The CDR3 consists of 17 residues. J was trimmed by 4 bases and V by 4 bases; bases with no gene match: 12. Per germline, CDR1 ENHRY and CDR2 SYGVKD.